This TCR beta chain was recorded in a study of cytomegalovirus exposure and HLA in healthy donors. Generated by immunoSEQ multiplex PCR, the TCRdb table keeps only in-frame clones and is missing some. The sample lists more than 150,000 clones, 84% occurring once. From the roughly 120-subject validation cohort, which was separate from the roughly 690-subject first cohort, the donors were drawn. The source of this sequence is a man aged 18 to 30 in good health and CMV-seropositive. The material sequenced was PBMCs.

The CDR3 DNA reads as TGTGCCAGCAGCCAAAGACTAGCGGGAGGTTTTTGGGACAATGAGCAGTTCTTC. It translates to CASSQRLAGGFWDNEQFF. J is TRBJ2-1 and V is TRBV14; 13 nucleotides match TRBD2. Losses at the gene ends were 2 bases for V and 5 bases for J; bases not matched to a gene: 9. The CDR3 covers 18 residues. Germline lookup yields CDR1 SGHDN and CDR2 FVKESK.